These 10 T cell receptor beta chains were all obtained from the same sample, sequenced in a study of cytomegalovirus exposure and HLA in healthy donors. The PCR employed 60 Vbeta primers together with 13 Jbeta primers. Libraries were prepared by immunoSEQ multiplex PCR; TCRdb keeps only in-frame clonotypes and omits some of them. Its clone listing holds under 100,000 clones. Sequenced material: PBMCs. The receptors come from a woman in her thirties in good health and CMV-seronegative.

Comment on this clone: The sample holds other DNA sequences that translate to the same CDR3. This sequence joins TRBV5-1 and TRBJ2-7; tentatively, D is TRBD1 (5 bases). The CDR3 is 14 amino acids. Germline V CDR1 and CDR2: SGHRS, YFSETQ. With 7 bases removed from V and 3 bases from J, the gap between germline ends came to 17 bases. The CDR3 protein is CASAPRQLGYEQYF. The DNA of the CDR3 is TGCGCCAGCGCCCCCAGACAGTTAGGCTACGAGCAGTACTTC.

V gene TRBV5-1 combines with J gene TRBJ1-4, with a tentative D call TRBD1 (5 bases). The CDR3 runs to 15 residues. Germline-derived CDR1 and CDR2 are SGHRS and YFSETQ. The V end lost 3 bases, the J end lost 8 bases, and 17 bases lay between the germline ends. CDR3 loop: CASSSAPGAGEKLFF. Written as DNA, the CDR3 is TGCGCCAGCAGCTCTGCCCCTGGGGCGGGGGAAAAACTGTTTTTT.

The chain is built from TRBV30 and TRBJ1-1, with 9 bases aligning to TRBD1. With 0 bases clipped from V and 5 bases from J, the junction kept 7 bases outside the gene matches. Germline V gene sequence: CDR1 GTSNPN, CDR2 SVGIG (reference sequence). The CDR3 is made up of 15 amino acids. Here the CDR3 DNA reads TGTGCCTGGAGTGTACTGACAGGGGGGGAGACTGAAGCTTTCTTT. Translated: CAWSVLTGGETEAFF. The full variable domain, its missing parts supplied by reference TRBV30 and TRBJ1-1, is SQTIHQWPATLVQPVGSPLSLECTVEGTSNPNLYWYRQAAGRGLQLLFYSVGIGQISSEVPQNLSASRPQDRQFILSSKKLLLSDSGFYLCAWSVLTGGETEAFFGQGTRLTVV.

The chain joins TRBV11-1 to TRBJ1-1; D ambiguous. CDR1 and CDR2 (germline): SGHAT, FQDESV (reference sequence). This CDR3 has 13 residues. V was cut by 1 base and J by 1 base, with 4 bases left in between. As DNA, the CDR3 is TGTGCCAGCAGCTTAGAGCCGAACACTGAAGCTTTCTTT. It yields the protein CASSLEPNTEAFF.

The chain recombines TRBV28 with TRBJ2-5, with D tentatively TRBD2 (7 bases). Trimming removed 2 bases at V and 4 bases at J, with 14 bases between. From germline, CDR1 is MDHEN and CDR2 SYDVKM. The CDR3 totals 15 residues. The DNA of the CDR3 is TGTGCCAGCAGTTTAGGGGGGGGGCTGGTAGAGACCCAGTACTTC. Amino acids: CASSLGGGLVETQYF.

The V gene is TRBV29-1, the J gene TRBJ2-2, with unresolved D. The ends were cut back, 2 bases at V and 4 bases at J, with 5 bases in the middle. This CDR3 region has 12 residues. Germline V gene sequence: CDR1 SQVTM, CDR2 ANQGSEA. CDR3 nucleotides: TGCAGCGTTGAACCCAGCACCGGGGAGCTGTTTTTT. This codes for CSVEPSTGELFF.

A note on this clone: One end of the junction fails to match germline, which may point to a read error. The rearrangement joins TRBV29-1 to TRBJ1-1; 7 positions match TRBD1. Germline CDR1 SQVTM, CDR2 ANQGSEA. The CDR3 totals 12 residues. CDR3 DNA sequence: TGCAGCGGTGAACAGGGGAGCGCTGAAGCTTTCTTT. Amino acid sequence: CSGEQGSAEAFF.

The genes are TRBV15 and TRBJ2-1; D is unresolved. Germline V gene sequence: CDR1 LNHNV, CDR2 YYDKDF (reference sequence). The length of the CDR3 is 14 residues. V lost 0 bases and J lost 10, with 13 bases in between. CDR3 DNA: TGTGCCACCAGCAGAGATTGGGCCTCAGAGGAGCAGTTCTTC. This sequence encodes CATSRDWASEEQFF.

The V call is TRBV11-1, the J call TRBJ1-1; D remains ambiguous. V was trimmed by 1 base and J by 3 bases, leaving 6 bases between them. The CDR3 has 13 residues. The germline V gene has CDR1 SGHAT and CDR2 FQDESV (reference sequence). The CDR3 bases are TGTGCCAGCAGCTTAGTAGAGGACACTGAAGCTTTCTTT. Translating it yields CASSLVEDTEAFF.

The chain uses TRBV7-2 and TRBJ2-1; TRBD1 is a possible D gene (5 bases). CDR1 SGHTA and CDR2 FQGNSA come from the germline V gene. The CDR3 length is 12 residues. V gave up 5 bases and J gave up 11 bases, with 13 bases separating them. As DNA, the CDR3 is TGTGCCAGCAGCCCCCAAGGGGAAAAGCAGTTCTTC. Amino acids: CASSPQGEKQFF. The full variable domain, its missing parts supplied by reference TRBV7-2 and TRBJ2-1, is GAGVSQSPSNKVTEKGKDVELRCDPISGHTALYWYRQSLGQGLEFLIYFQGNSAPDKSGLPSDRFSAERTGGSVSTLTIQRTQQEDSAVYLCASSPQGEKQFFGPGTRLTVL.